This is a list of T cell receptor beta chains from one sample in a study of PD-L1 blockade in urothelial cancer. Repertoires were generated with immunoSEQ multiplex PCR, while TCRdb's copy carries only in-frame clones and drops some. The table has about 84,000 clones, roughly 87% seen once. The material sequenced was PBMCs, taken around atezolizumab (anti-PD-L1) treatment. The source is a man in his sixties or seventies with urothelial cancer. CDR3s include the opening cysteine and the closing phenylalanine or tryptophan.

V: TRBV4-1
CDR3: CASSQDPSSYNEQFF

V: TRBV5-1
CDR3: CASSLETGVGTEAFF

V: TRBV5-1
CDR3: CASSRTEAGANVLTF

V: TRBV11-3
CDR3: CASSAGQGRNTEAFF

V: TRBV9
CDR3: CASSPMTGSNTEAFF

V: TRBV7-3
CDR3: CASSPSAGSEQFF

V: TRBV19
CDR3: CASTDRANTGELFF

V: TRBV6-4
CDR3: CASSVDSNTGELFF

V: TRBV27
CDR3: CASSLSTANIQYF

V: TRBV28
CDR3: CASNPGLVVAEQYF

V: TRBV5-1
CDR3: CASGPAGGTRGGFETQYF

V: TRBV10-3
CDR3: CAISQGSNQPQHF

V: TRBV5-1
CDR3: CASSKAGGVGEQYF

V: TRBV4-3
CDR3: CASSQDNAGGWYEQYF

V: TRBV11-3
CDR3: CASSLGRGSYEQYF

V: TRBV19
CDR3: CASSIGGQTGSPLHF

V: TRBV19
CDR3: CASSTPGLSGANVLTF

V: TRBV4-2
CDR3: CASSQVGTQGARDYGYTF

V: TRBV5-8
CDR3: CASSRLSGNYMNTEAFF

V: TRBV2
CDR3: CASSKNRGENTEAFF

V: TRBV19
CDR3: CASRPQSYSNQPQHF

V: TRBV6-5
CDR3: CASSRGPAPNEKLFF

V: TRBV6-5
CDR3: CASSYRGSQETQYF

V: TRBV18
CDR3: CASSPLGGPSTYEQYF

V: TRBV9
CDR3: CASSVDLAGAFTDTQYF

V: TRBV7-3
CDR3: CASSAQGTGEQYF

V: TRBV6-5
CDR3: CASTNMNTEAFF

V: TRBV11-2
CDR3: CASSPPPGLLTDTQYF

V: TRBV7-6
CDR3: CASSSRTSGRAGEQFF